This section outlines one T cell receptor (beta chain) sequence together with its context. The data stem from a study of PD-L1 blockade in urothelial cancer. Whole-study context: Patients commenced atezolizumab in 2014, and it was given at 1,200 mg intravenously every 3 weeks. Treatment start was followed by blood analysis at 3 weeks (second dose) and again at 6 weeks. Median T cell yield from blood was 130,000 to 150,000.

The repertoire was sequenced with immunoSEQ multiplex PCR; TCRdb's copy has only in-frame clones and lacks some. Of 90,000 to 130,000 clones listed, approximately 90% were seen once; the top ten hold approximately 3.8%. As to time point: peripheral blood 6 weeks after treatment start. Patients had urothelial carcinoma that was locally advanced or metastatic. The germline V gene has CDR1 SGHTA and CDR2 FQGNSA. V lost 4 bases and J 0 bases, leaving 10 bases between the germline ends. The CDR3 has 15 residues. This clonotype was sampled from a man aged 60-69 years with urothelial cancer. The chain joins TRBV7-2 to TRBJ2-1; a possible D gene is TRBD2 (5 bases). Here the sequenced sample was PBMCs, taken around atezolizumab (anti-PD-L1) treatment. The CDR3: CASSSYRGSYNEQFF. DNA for the CDR3: TGTGCCAGCAGCTCCTATCGGGGCTCCTACAATGAGCAGTTCTTC.